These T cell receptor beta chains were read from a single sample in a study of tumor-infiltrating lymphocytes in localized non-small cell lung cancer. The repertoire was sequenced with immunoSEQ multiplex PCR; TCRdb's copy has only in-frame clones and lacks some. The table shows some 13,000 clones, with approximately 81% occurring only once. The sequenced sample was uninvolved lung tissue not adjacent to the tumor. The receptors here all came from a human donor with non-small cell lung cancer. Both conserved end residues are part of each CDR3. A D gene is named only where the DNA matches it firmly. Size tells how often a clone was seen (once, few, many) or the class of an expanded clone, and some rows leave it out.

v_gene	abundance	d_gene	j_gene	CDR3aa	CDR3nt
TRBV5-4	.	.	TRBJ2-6	CASSWVFSGANVLTF	TGTGCCAGCAGCTGGGTTTTCTCTGGGGCCAACGTCCTGACTTTC
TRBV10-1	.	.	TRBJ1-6	CASSAGQNNSPLHF	TGCGCCAGCAGTGCCGGGCAGAATAATTCACCCCTCCACTTT
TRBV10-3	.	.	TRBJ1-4	CAISEDLNEKLFF	TGTGCCATCAGTGAGGACCTTAATGAAAAACTGTTTTTT
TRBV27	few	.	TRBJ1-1	CASRSYTEAFF	TGTGCCAGCAGGAGTTACACTGAAGCTTTCTTT
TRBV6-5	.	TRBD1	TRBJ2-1	CASSKGQGNYEQFF	TGTGCCAGCAGCAAGGGACAGGGGAACTATGAGCAGTTCTTC
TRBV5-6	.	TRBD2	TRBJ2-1	CASSPGLAGGVSYNEQFF	TGTGCCAGCAGCCCGGGACTAGCGGGGGGCGTCTCCTACAATGAGCAGTTCTTC
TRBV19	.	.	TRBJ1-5	CASAGSGRGNQPQHF	TGTGCCAGCGCGGGATCGGGAAGGGGCAATCAGCCCCAGCATTTT
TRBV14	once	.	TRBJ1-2	CASSQVGGNYGYTF	TGTGCCAGCAGCCAAGTCGGCGGTAACTATGGCTACACCTTC
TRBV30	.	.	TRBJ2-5	CAWRRRPQETQYF	TGTGCCTGGAGGCGGAGGCCACAAGAGACCCAGTACTTC
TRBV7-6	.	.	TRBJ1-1	CASSLASGGHTEAFF	TGTGCCAGCAGCTTAGCCTCGGGGGGGCACACTGAAGCTTTCTTT
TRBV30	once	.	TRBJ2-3	CAWIRGGTDTQYF	TGTGCCTGGATTAGAGGGGGCACAGATACGCAGTATTTT
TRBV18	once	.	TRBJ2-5	CASSPSGLETQYF	TGTGCCAGCTCCCCCTCGGGGCTAGAGACCCAGTACTTC
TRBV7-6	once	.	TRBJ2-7	CASSSQKLVSHEQYF	TGTGCCAGCAGCTCCCAAAAACTAGTAAGCCACGAGCAGTACTTC
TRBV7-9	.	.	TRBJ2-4	CASSPANQGFAKNIQYF	TGTGCCAGCAGCCCCGCGAACCAGGGGTTCGCCAAAAACATTCAGTACTTC
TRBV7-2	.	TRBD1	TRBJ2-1	CASRPPGQFDEQFF	TGTGCCAGCCGCCCCCCGGGACAGTTCGATGAGCAGTTCTTC
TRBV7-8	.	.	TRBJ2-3	CASSTNTDTQYF	TGTGCCAGCAGCACCAATACAGATACGCAGTATTTT
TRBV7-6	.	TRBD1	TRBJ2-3	CASRQTGPWFF	TGTGCCAGCAGACAGACAGGGCCTTGGTTTTTT
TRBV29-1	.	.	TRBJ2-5	CSVEDSRGRRSQYF	TGCAGCGTTGAAGATAGCCGGGGCAGGAGATCCCAGTACTTC